This T cell receptor (beta chain) was documented in a study of blood T cell repertoires in COVID-19. Across the whole study: Researchers got acute and convalescent COVID-19 samples from the United States, Italy and Spain. Sample material is recorded as cDNA or gDNA derived from T cells, B-cell-depleted T cells, or PBMCs.

Authors' data handling: Quantification of nucleated cells was approximated via reference gene primer amplification. Using immunoSEQ multiplex PCR, the repertoire was profiled, and TCRdb retains in-frame clones only, with some absent. V and J calls and clone size come straight from that table; D and trimming were deduced from the DNA. The profile shows a few hundred thousand clones, around nine tenths of them singletons. Losses at the gene ends were 10 bases for V and 5 bases for J; bases not matched to a gene: 3. Germline V CDR1 and CDR2: ENHRY, SYGVKD. The length of the CDR3 is 11 residues. The chain combines TRBV10-3 with TRBJ2-5; TRBD1 agrees at 8 bases. The receptor was isolated from a woman between 70 and 85 years old with active or convalescent COVID-19. Sequenced material: peripheral blood. The CDR3 DNA follows: TGTGCCACGGGACAGGCGGAGACCCAGTACTTC. Residues: CATGQAETQYF.